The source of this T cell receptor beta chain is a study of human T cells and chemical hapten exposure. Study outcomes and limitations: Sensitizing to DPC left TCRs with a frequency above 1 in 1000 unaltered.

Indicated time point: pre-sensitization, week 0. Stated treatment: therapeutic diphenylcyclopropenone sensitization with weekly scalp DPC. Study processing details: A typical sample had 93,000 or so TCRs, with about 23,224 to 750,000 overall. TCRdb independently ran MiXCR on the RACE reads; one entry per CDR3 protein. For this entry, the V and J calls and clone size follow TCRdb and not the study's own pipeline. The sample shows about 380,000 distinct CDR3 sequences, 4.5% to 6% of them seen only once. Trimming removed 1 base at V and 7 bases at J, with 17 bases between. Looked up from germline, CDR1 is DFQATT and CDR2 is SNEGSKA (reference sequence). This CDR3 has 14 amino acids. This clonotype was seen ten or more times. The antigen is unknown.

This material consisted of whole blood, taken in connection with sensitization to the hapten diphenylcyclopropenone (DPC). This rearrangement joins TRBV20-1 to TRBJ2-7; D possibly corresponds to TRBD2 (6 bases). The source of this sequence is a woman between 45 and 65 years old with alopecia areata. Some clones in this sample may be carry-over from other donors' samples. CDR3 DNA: TGCAGTGCTAGAGTACGGCGGGGACTCCTAGAGCAGTACTTC. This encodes CSARVRRGLLEQYF.